The 17 T cell receptor beta chains listed next were all sequenced from one sample in a study of blood T cell repertoires in COVID-19. Repertoires were generated with immunoSEQ multiplex PCR, while TCRdb's copy carries only in-frame clones and drops some. Altogether approximately 81,000 clones are present, almost 85% being singletons, with the ten largest covering around 7.2%. What was sequenced was peripheral blood. Receptors were obtained from a human donor in a cohort sampled during active COVID-19.

The V and J genes are TRBV12-3 or TRBV12-4 and TRBJ1-2, with 8 bases that match TRBD1. Germline trimming cut 5 bases from V and 3 bases from J; bases unmatched to any gene: 2. The CDR3 is 13 amino acids. This CDR3 reads CASSADRDYGYTF. CDR3 DNA sequence: TGTGCCAGCAGTGCGGACAGGGACTATGGCTACACCTTC.

The chain joins TRBV7-3 to TRBJ1-2; a possible D gene is TRBD1 (6 bases). V was pared by 2 bases and J by 2 bases, with 9 bases between. Germline CDR1 SGHTA, CDR2 FQGTGA. The CDR3 length is 14 residues. For the CDR3, the DNA is TGTGCCAGCAGCTTATCCCAGGGGAACTATGGCTACACCTTC. It encodes CASSLSQGNYGYTF.

The rearrangement uses TRBV4-2 and TRBJ2-5, with a possible D match to TRBD1 (6 bases). The CDR3 is 14 amino acids. V shed 1 base and J shed 5 bases, with 11 bases lying between them. The germline gives CDR1 LGHNA, CDR2 YNFKEQ. CDR3 region: CASSQGRGGETQYF. The CDR3 DNA sequence: TGTGCCAGCAGCCAAGGTAGAGGGGGTGAGACCCAGTACTTC.

V gene TRBV6-1 combines with J gene TRBJ2-7; D not resolved. Germline V CDR1 and CDR2: MNHNS, SASEGT. V gave up 3 bases and J gave up 3 bases, with 6 bases separating them. CDR3 length equals 12 residues. The CDR3 bases are TGTGCCAGCAGTGAGAACAGCTACGAGCAGTACTTC. Encoded protein: CASSENSYEQYF.

In its sample, this clone was seen once. The chain combines TRBV29-1 with TRBJ2-7; 7 bases line up with TRBD1. This CDR3 is built from 13 residues. Trimming removed 6 bases from V and 0 bases from J; junction bases left unmatched: 5. Germline assignment: CDR1 SQVTM and CDR2 ANQGSEA. As DNA, the CDR3 is TGCAGCGTGGGGACAGCGAGCTCCTACGAGCAGTACTTC. This sequence encodes CSVGTASSYEQYF.

The V gene is TRBV7-2, the J gene TRBJ1-1; no clear D. Trimming left V 3 bases short and J 1 base short, with 9 bases between. The CDR3 sequence is 14 residues long. Per the germline V gene, CDR1 is SGHTA and CDR2 is FQGNSA. CDR3 region: CASSLYYQNTEAFF. Here the CDR3 DNA reads TGTGCCAGCAGCTTGTACTATCAGAACACTGAAGCTTTCTTT.

The chain joins TRBV11-3 to TRBJ2-2; tentatively, D is TRBD2 (7 bases). V was pared by 5 bases and J by 1 base, with 11 bases between. Germline V lookup: CDR1 SGHNT, CDR2 YENEEA. The CDR3 is made up of 15 amino acids. CDR3 DNA sequence: TGTGCCAGCAGCCCTAGGGGGGGGAACACCGGGGAGCTGTTTTTT. This sequence encodes CASSPRGGNTGELFF.

CDR3 sequence reads: CASSAPGNGVGEQYF. CDR3 in DNA: TGTGCCAGCAGCGCCCCAGGAAACGGGGTAGGCGAGCAGTACTTC. The rearrangement uses TRBV9 and TRBJ2-7; a possible D gene is TRBD2 (5 bases). This CDR3 contains 15 residues. V lost 3 bases, J lost 6 bases, and 19 bases lay in between. Germline V gene data show CDR1 as SGDLS and CDR2 as YYNGEE.

The V gene is TRBV11-2, the J gene TRBJ1-3; D unresolved. The CDR3 extends over 14 amino acids. With 2 bases removed from V and 0 bases from J, the gap between germline ends came to 5 bases. Germline lookup yields CDR1 SGHAT and CDR2 FQNNGV. CDR3 residues: CASSLSFSGNTIYF. CDR3 in DNA: TGTGCCAGCAGCTTATCCTTCTCTGGAAACACCATATATTTT.

The chain joins TRBV6-2 or TRBV6-3 to TRBJ1-5; unclear D gene. V was cut by 0 bases and J by 4 bases, with 7 bases left in between. Germline V gene sequence: CDR1 MNHEY, CDR2 SVGEGT. This CDR3 spans 14 amino acids. The CDR3 coding sequence is TGTGCCAGCAGTTACTCCCCCGGGAATCAGCCCCAGCATTTT. It codes for CASSYSPGNQPQHF.

This chain connects TRBV10-3 to TRBJ2-3; D might be TRBD1 (6 bases). V was trimmed by 4 bases and J by 1 base, leaving 9 bases between them. The germline CDR1 and CDR2 sequences are ENHRY and SYGVKD. The length of the CDR3 is 14 residues. The CDR3 spells CAISGGRGTDTQYF. As DNA, the CDR3 is TGTGCCATCAGTGGGGGGCGGGGCACAGATACGCAGTATTTT.

The chain joins TRBV29-1 to TRBJ1-1; D remains unclear. The CDR3 is 14 residues long. Trimming took 7 bases from V and 4 from J, leaving 19 bases between them. Per germline, CDR1 SQVTM and CDR2 ANQGSEA. CDR3 nucleotide sequence: TGCAGCGCCCGAGAGACGTCGGGAGGCACTGAAGCTTTCTTT. It encodes CSARETSGGTEAFF.

The count of this clone is one. The chain combines TRBV6-5 with TRBJ1-5; D is uncertain. V was shortened by 7 bases and J by 0 bases, with 4 bases between the two germline ends. CDR1 and CDR2 (germline): MNHEY, SVGAGI. This CDR3 has 12 amino acids. This CDR3 reads CASINSNQPQHF. CDR3 DNA sequence: TGTGCCAGCATTAATAGCAATCAGCCCCAGCATTTT.

The chain joins TRBV19 to TRBJ2-7; 7 bases are shared with TRBD1. The V gene end was trimmed by 0 bases and the J gene end by 4 bases; junction bases not matched to a gene: 9. The germline gives CDR1 LNHDA, CDR2 SQIVND (reference sequence). The CDR3 consists of 16 residues. The CDR3 region is CASSIDRWTGTYEQYF. In DNA, the CDR3 is TGTGCCAGTAGTATAGATCGTTGGACAGGAACTTACGAGCAGTACTTC.

The chain carries TRBV7-9 and TRBJ1-2; 7 bases fit TRBD1. Germline CDR1 reads SEHNR; CDR2 reads FQNEAQ (reference sequence). CDR3 length equals 15 residues. V lost 4 bases, J lost 3 bases, and 8 bases stayed unmatched. In DNA, the CDR3 is TGTGCCAGCAGCTCATCGAGGGACAGCGACTATGGCTACACCTTC. It encodes CASSSSRDSDYGYTF.

The chain is built from TRBV19 and TRBJ2-7; TRBD1 agrees at 7 bases. V was pared by 6 bases and J by 4 bases, with 6 bases of the junction left unmatched. This CDR3 has 13 amino acids. Germline lookup yields CDR1 LNHDA and CDR2 SQIVND (reference sequence). The CDR3 nucleotides read TGTGCCAGTAGCCAACAGGGGTCTTACGAGCAGTACTTC. Translation: CASSQQGSYEQYF.

The chain has TRBV7-9 and TRBJ1-4, with D possibly being TRBD1 (6 bases). The CDR3 spans 13 residues. V shed 0 bases and J shed 10 bases, with 9 bases lying between them. Germline CDR1 is SEHNR and CDR2 is FQNEAQ (reference sequence). The CDR3 DNA follows: TGTGCCAGCAGCTTAGCGGGGGCGGGAAAACTGTTTTTT. Its translation is CASSLAGAGKLFF. Using reference TRBV7-9 and TRBJ1-4 for the parts outside the CDR3, the full variable domain is DTGVSQNPRHKITKRGQNVTFRCDPISEHNRLYWYRQTLGQGPEFLTYFQNEAQLEKSRLLSDRFSAERPKGSFSTLEIQRTEQGDSAMYLCASSLAGAGKLFFGSGTQLSVL.